This passage covers 5 T cell receptor beta chains from one sample sequenced in a study of blood T cell repertoires in COVID-19. Using immunoSEQ multiplex PCR, the repertoire was profiled, and TCRdb retains in-frame clones only, with some absent. The top ten clones hold roughly 15% of a sample with about 55,000 clones, 75% to 95% of them seen once. The sequencing input was peripheral blood. The origin of the receptors is a man older than 75 with acute or convalescent COVID-19.

V is TRBV11-2 and J is TRBJ1-1; D perhaps matches TRBD1 (6 bases). This CDR3 is 14 amino acids long. Germline loops: CDR1 SGHAT, CDR2 FQNNGV. With 1 base removed from V and 5 bases from J, the gap between germline ends came to 11 bases. For the CDR3, the DNA is TGTGCCAGCAGCTTAGGCGGGGGCCAAACTGAAGCTTTCTTT. Its protein product is CASSLGGGQTEAFF.

CDR3 amino acids: CASSLWASGGSVTGELFF. The CDR3 nucleotides are TGTGCCAGCAGTTTATGGGCTAGCGGGGGTAGTGTCACCGGGGAGCTGTTTTTT. V is TRBV28 and J is TRBJ2-2; 10 positions agree with TRBD2. Germline CDR1 reads MDHEN; CDR2 reads SYDVKM. The CDR3 is 18 amino acids. V was clipped by 0 bases and J by 4 bases; unmatched bases: 8. Complete variable domain (other parts from reference TRBV28 and TRBJ2-2): DVKVTQSSRYLVKRTGEKVFLECVQDMDHENMFWYRQDPGLGLRLIYFSYDVKMKEKGDIPEGYSVSREKKERFSLILESASTNQTSMYLCASSLWASGGSVTGELFFGEGSRLTVL.

This clone was detected only once. The gene calls are TRBV28 and TRBJ2-6; TRBD2 might be the D (5 bases). CDR1 is MDHEN, CDR2 SYDVKM, per germline. V was pared by 8 bases and J by 4 bases, with 21 bases between. CDR3 length: 17 residues. The CDR3 protein is CASAHDRGAAGANVLTF. The CDR3 DNA follows: TGTGCCAGCGCCCACGACCGGGGTGCGGCCGGGGCCAACGTCCTGACTTTC.

The chain employs TRBV6-5 and TRBJ2-7; 7 nucleotides line up with TRBD1. The trim removed 6 bases at V and 6 bases at J, leaving 11 bases unmatched. The germline V gene has CDR1 MNHEY and CDR2 SVGAGI. The CDR3 runs 14 residues. The CDR3 nucleotides read TGTGCCAGCAGGACAGGGCCCCAGAAGGGCGAGCAGTACTTC. Translating gives CASRTGPQKGEQYF.

The rearrangement uses TRBV28 and TRBJ1-1, with a tentative D call TRBD1 (5 bases). This CDR3 has 14 amino acids. V shed 6 bases and J shed 2 bases, with 13 bases lying between them. Germline loops: CDR1 MDHEN, CDR2 SYDVKM. As DNA, the CDR3 is TGTGCCAGCAGACTCGGGGGGTTTAACACTGAAGCTTTCTTT. It codes for CASRLGGFNTEAFF.